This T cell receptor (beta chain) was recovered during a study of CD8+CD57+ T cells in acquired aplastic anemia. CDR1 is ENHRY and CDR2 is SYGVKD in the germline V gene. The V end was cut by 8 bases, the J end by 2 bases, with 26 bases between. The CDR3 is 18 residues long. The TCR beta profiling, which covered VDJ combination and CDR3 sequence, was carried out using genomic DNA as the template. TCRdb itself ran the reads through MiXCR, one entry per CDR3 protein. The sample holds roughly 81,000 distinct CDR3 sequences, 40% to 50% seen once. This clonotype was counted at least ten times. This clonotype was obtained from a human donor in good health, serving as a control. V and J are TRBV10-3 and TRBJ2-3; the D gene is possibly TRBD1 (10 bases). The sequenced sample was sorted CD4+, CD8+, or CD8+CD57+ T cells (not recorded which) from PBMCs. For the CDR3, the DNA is TGTGCCATCGGTTGGACAGGGGGGATAGCGGGAGACACAGATACGCAGTATTTT. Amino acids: CAIGWTGGIAGDTDTQYF.